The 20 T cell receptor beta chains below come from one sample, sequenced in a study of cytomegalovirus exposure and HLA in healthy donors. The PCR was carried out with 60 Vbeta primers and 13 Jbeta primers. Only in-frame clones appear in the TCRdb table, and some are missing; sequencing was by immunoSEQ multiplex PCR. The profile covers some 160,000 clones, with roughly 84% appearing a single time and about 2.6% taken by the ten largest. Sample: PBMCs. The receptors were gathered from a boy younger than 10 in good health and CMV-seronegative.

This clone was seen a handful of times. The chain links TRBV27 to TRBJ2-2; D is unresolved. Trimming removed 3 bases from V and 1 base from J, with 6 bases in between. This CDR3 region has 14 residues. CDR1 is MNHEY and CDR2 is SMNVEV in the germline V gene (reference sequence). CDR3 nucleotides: TGTGCCAGCAGTTTCCGTGTGAACACCGGGGAGCTGTTTTTT. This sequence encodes CASSFRVNTGELFF.

CDR3 sequence reads: CASSTGTGNQETQYF. The CDR3 region has the DNA TGTGCCAGTAGTACTGGTACAGGAAATCAAGAGACCCAGTACTTC. V is TRBV19 and J is TRBJ2-5; perhaps TRBD1 as D (5 bases). Trimming pared 4 bases from V and 2 bases from J, leaving 14 bases between. Germline loops: CDR1 LNHDA, CDR2 SQIVND (reference sequence). The CDR3 is made up of 15 amino acids.

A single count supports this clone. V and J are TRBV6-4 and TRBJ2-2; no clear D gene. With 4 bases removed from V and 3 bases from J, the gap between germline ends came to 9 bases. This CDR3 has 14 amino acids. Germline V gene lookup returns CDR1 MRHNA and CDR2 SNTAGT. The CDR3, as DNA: TGTGCCAGCAGTGCACAGCTTTACACCGGGGAGCTGTTTTTT. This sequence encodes CASSAQLYTGELFF.

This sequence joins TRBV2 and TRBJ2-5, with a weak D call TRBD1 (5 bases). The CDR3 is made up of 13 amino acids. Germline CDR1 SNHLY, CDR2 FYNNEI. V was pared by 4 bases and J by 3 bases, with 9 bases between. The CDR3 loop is CASSGQTEETQYF. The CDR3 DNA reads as TGTGCCAGCAGTGGACAGACGGAAGAGACCCAGTACTTC.

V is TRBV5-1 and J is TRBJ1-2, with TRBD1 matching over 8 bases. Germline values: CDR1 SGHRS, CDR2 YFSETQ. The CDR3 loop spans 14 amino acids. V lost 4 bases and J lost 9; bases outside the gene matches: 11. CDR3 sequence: CASSLPGQVVSYTF. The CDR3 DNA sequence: TGCGCCAGCAGCCTCCCGGGACAGGTAGTTAGCTACACCTTC.

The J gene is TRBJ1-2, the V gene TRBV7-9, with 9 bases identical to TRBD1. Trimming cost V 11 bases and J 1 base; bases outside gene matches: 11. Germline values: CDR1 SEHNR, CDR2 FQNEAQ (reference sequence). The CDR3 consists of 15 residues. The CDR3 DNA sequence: TGTGCCGTGCGGCACAGGGGGCCCATTAACTATGGCTACACCTTC. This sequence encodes CAVRHRGPINYGYTF. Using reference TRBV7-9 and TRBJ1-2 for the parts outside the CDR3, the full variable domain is DTGVSQNPRHKITKRGQNVTFRCDPISEHNRLYWYRQTLGQGPEFLTYFQNEAQLEKSRLLSDRFSAERPKGSFSTLEIQRTEQGDSAMYLCAVRHRGPINYGYTFGSGTRLTVV.

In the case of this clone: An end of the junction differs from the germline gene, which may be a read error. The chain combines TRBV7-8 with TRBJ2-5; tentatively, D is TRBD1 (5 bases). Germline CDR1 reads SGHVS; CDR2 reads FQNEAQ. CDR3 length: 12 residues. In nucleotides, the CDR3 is TGTGCCAGCAGCTTAGTAGTCTCAGGGTCGGACTTC. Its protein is CASSLVVSGSDF. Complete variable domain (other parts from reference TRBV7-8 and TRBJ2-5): GAGVSQSPRYKVAKRGQDVALRCDPISGHVSLFWYQQALGQGPEFLTYFQNEAQLDKSGLPSDRFFAERPEGSVSTLKIQRTQQEDSAVYLCASSLVVSGSDFGPGTRLLVL.

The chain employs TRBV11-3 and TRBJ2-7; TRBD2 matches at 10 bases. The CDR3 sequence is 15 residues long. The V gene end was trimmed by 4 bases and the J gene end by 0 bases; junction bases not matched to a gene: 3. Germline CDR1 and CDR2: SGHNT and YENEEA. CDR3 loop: CASSSWTSGSYEQYF. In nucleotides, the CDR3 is TGTGCCAGCAGCTCTTGGACTAGCGGCTCCTACGAGCAGTACTTC.

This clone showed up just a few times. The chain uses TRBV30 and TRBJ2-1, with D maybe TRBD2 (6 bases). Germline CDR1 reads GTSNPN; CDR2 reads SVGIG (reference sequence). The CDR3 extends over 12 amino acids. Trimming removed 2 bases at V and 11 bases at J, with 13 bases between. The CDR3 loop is CAWSPGVGQQFF. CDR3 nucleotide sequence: TGTGCCTGGAGTCCGGGGGTAGGCCAGCAGTTCTTC.

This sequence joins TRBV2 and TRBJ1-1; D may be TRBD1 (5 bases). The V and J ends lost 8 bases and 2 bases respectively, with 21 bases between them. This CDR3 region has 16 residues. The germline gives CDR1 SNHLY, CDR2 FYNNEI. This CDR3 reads CASSPGDFTGNTEAFF. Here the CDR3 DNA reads TGTGCCAGCTCCCCGGGGGACTTCACGGGAAACACTGAAGCTTTCTTT.

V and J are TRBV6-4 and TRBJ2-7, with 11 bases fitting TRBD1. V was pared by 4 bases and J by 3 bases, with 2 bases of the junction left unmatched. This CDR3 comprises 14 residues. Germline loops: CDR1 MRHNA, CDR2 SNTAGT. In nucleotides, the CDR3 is TGTGCCAGCAGTGCCGGGACAGGGGGCTACGAGCAGTACTTC. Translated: CASSAGTGGYEQYF.

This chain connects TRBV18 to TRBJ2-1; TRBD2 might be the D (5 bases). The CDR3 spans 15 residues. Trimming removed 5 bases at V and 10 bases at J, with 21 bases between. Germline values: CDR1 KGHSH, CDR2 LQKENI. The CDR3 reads CASSSAGNIRNEQFF. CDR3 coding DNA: TGTGCCAGCTCATCGGCCGGGAATATCCGAAACGAGCAGTTCTTC.

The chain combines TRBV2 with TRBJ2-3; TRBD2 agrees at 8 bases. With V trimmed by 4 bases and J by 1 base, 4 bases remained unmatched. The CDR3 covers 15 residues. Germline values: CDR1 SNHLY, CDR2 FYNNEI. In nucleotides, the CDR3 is TGTGCCAGCAGTGGAAAAGCGGGGGGCACAGATACGCAGTATTTT. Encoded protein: CASSGKAGGTDTQYF. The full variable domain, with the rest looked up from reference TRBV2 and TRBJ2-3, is EPEVTQTPSHQVTQMGQEVILRCVPISNHLYFYWYRQILGQKVEFLVSFYNNEISEKSEIFDDQFSVERPDGSNFTLKIRSTKLEDSAMYFCASSGKAGGTDTQYFGPGTRLTVL.

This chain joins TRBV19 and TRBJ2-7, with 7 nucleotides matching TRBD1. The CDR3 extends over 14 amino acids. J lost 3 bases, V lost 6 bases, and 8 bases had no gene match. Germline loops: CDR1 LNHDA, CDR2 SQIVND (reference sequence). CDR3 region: CASRPGQGVYEQYF. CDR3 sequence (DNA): TGTGCCAGTAGACCCGGGCAGGGGGTCTACGAGCAGTACTTC.

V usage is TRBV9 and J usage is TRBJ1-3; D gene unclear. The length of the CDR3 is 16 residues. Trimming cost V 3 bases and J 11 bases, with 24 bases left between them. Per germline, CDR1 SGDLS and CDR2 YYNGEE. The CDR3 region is CASSARLEGVGRAIYF. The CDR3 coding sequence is TGTGCCAGCAGCGCGAGACTGGAGGGCGTTGGTCGTGCCATATATTTT.

CDR3 amino acids: CASSFVRGSTDTQYF. DNA of the CDR3: TGTGCCAGCAGTTTTGTCCGGGGGAGCACAGATACGCAGTATTTT. The chain employs TRBV27 and TRBJ2-3; D perhaps matches TRBD2 (6 bases). Germline CDR1 reads MNHEY; CDR2 reads SMNVEV (reference sequence). The CDR3 loop spans 15 amino acids. Deletions cut 3 bases from V and 0 bases from J, with 10 bases between.

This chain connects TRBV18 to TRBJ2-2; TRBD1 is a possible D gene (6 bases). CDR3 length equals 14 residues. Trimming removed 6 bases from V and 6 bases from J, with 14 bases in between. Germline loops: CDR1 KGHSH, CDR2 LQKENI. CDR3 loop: CASSTTRGSGELFF. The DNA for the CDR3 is TGTGCCAGCTCGACGACCAGGGGATCCGGGGAGCTGTTTTTT.

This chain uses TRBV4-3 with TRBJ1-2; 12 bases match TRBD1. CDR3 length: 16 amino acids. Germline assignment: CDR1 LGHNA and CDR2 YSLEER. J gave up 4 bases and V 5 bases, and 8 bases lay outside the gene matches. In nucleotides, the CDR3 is TGCGCCAGCAGCTACGGGACAGGGGGCAGTAGCTATGGCTACACCTTC. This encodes CASSYGTGGSSYGYTF.

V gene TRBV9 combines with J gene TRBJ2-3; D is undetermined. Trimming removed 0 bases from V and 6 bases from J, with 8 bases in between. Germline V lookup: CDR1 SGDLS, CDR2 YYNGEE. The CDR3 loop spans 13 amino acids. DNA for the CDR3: TGTGCCAGCAGCGTAGATCATCCCGATACGCAGTATTTT. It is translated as CASSVDHPDTQYF. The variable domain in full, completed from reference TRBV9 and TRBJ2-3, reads DSGVTQTPKHLITATGQRVTLRCSPRSGDLSVYWYQQSLDQGLQFLIQYYNGEERAKGNILERFSAQQFPDLHSELNLSSLELGDSALYFCASSVDHPDTQYFGPGTRLTVL.

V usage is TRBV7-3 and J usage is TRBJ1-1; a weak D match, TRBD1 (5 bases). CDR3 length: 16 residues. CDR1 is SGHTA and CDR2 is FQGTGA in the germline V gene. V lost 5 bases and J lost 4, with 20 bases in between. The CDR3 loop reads CASSPNIVGGVTEAFF. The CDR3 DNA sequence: TGTGCCAGCAGCCCGAATATCGTGGGGGGTGTCACTGAAGCTTTCTTT.